Listed below are T cell receptor beta chains from one sample, sequenced in a study of shared clonotypes between healthy human individuals. Method: immunoSEQ multiplex PCR; TCRdb's copy keeps in-frame clones and lacks some. The table includes some 580,000 clones, roughly 98% detected once. Sequenced: naive CD8+ T cells sorted from blood. These receptors were collected from a man younger than 40 in good health. Each CDR3 is given with its conserved first and last residue. Fields, in order: V gene, CDR3 protein.

>TRBV9
CASSVTGWGNTEAFF
>TRBV29-1
CSVEGGWGSRINEQFF
>TRBV27
CASSFWQGSHNEQFF
>TRBV7-6
CASSASPPGLAGNGEQFF
>TRBV10-3
CAISDPGQGIEQYF
>TRBV29-1
CSVGRTYERGGYTF
>TRBV14
CASSQVWREAKSYNEQFF
>TRBV29-1
CSVEGLAGYNEQFF
>TRBV6-1
CASSVYRGRAQPQHF
>TRBV4-2
CASSQVIPASSGEQFF
>TRBV2
CASLTRRGLEEKLFF
>TRBV7-2
CASSLPDREHEQYF
>TRBV10-2
CASSESARGREQYF
>TRBV4-1
CASSQSGGGGEQYF
>TRBV10-2
CASSGFTDTQYF
>TRBV7-7
CASSSGLAGAGETQYF
>TRBV10-3
CAISEAGGSSYNEQFF
>TRBV5-6
CASSLTLYEQYF
>TRBV29-1
CSVRPTGEGEKLFF
>TRBV5-1
CASSMTSGVSHEQYF
>TRBV29-1
CSISGQGLSQFF
>TRBV5-1
CASSLAILTLNNEQFF
>TRBV6-6
CASSYSRDQKRYEQYF
>TRBV28
CASSPTGTWNGYTF
>TRBV27
CASRLGPQSSGEQYF
>TRBV28
CASSFPRRESRSYEQYF
>TRBV9
CASSEGDGTEAFF
>TRBV11-2
CASSLEWAGTIGETQYF
>TRBV25-1
CASSDPSSYNEQFF
>TRBV27
CASSSLPGRTGTYATNEKLFF
>TRBV5-6
CASSLGDHTEAFF
>TRBV2
CATLRTGGSYGYTF
>TRBV29-1
CSVVGAPRTLNYGYTF
>TRBV28
CASTHGGLVEQYF
>TRBV29-1
CSVSEVPGGQPQHF
>TRBV29-1
CSVEGASGRVWETQYF
>TRBV10-3
CAISESLVAASMDTQYF
>TRBV7-9
CASSLAQGALDEQYF
>TRBV18
CASSPGQGPYEQYF
>TRBV9
CASSVLAGGNNEQFF
>TRBV5-6
CASSLRPDLMNTEAFF
>TRBV7-9
CASSPGTGTYEQYF